The present TCR beta chain was sequenced within a study of early T cells in non-severe SARS-CoV-2 infection. CDR1 is ENHRY, CDR2 SYGVKD, per germline. This CDR3 is built from 13 residues. V was shortened by 2 bases and J by 6 bases, with 11 bases between the two germline ends. This clonotype has more than one count but fewer than ten. Unique molecular identifiers were affixed to single, distinct cDNA molecules. TCRdb analysed the 5' RACE reads with MiXCR anew, one entry per CDR3 protein. The sample holds 70,000 or so distinct CDR3 sequences; under 15% are singletons and the top ten take about 1.3%. This sequence joins TRBV10-3 and TRBJ2-7, with D possibly being TRBD1 (5 bases). The TCR originated in an adult who was a healthcare worker with PCR-confirmed SARS-CoV-2 infection or an uninfected control (not recorded which). Sequenced material: whole blood. Written as DNA, the CDR3 is TGTGCCATCAGTGAGAGGTTAGGGGCCGAGCAGTACTTC. It encodes CAISERLGAEQYF.